This TCR beta chain was obtained from a study of T cell repertoires in cytomegalovirus infection. V lost 3 bases to trimming and J lost 7 bases, with 15 bases between them. CDR3 length equals 14 residues. CDR1 and CDR2 (germline): SGHVS, FQNEAQ. One entry per CDR3 protein, called by TCRdb with MiXCR from the reads. The sample has about 260,000 distinct CDR3 sequences; about an eighth are singletons. The sample taken for sequencing was PBMCs. The rearrangement links TRBV7-8 to TRBJ1-2, with D possibly being TRBD1 (5 bases). This receptor was obtained from a human donor in good health (CMV status not recorded). Some clones in this sample may be carry-over from other donors' samples. Here the CDR3 reads CASSFGHPERGYTF. The DNA of the CDR3 is TGTGCCAGCAGCTTCGGACACCCAGAACGTGGCTACACCTTC.